The sequence of this T cell receptor beta chain was determined in a study of T cell changes during pregnancy in multiple sclerosis. Repertoires were generated with immunoSEQ multiplex PCR, while TCRdb's copy carries only in-frame clones and drops some. This sample yields over 30,000 clones, of which 88% are seen a single time; about 1.2% belongs to the top ten. Per germline, CDR1 KGHSH and CDR2 LQKENI. V gave up 2 bases and J gave up 5 bases, with 7 bases separating them. The CDR3 is 13 amino acids. The chain combines TRBV18 with TRBJ1-5; D not resolved. The sample consisted of CD4+ T cells from peripheral blood mononuclear cells, taken before pregnancy. This receptor was obtained from a female donor with multiple sclerosis, enrolled in a pregnancy study. The CDR3 reads CASSPGEDQPQHF. The CDR3 DNA is TGTGCCAGCTCACCAGGGGAGGATCAGCCCCAGCATTTT.